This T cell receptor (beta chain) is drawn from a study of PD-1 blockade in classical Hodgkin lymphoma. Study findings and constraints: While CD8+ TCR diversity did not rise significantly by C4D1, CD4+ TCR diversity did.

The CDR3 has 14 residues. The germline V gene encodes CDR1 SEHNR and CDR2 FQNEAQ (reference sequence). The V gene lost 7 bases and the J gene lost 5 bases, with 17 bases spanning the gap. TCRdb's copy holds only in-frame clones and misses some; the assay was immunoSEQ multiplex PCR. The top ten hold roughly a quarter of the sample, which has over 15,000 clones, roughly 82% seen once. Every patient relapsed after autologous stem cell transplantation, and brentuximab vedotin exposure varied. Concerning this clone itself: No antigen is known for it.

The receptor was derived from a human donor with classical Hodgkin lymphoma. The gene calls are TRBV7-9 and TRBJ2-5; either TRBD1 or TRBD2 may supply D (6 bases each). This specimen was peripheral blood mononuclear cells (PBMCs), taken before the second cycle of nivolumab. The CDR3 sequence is CASTSEGVVETQYF. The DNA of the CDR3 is TGTGCCAGCACCTCGGAGGGGGTTGTGGAGACCCAGTACTTC.